This TCR beta chain stems from a study of blood T cell repertoires in COVID-19. In the study overall: PBMCs, B-cell-depleted T cells, or T cells were the source of the cDNA or gDNA that made up the material.

In germline, CDR1 is KGHDR, CDR2 SFDVKD. V was clipped by 12 bases and J by 3 bases; unmatched bases: 2. The CDR3 length is 11 residues. The authors' processing: It was from reference gene primer amplification that nucleated cell counts were estimated. Sequencing was performed with immunoSEQ multiplex PCR; in TCRdb, only in-frame clones are kept and a portion is missing. V and J calls plus clone size are reproduced from that table; the DNA served to infer D and trimming. The sample consists of over 250,000 clones, about 81% of them appearing once. Across 24 US areas, participants ranged in age from about 18 to 90 years.

The clonotype comes from a man aged 25-40 years with acute COVID-19. Sequencing was done on a sample of PBMCs or T cells enriched from blood (not recorded which). This sequence joins TRBV24-1 and TRBJ1-1; 8 positions agree with TRBD1. The CDR3 here is CAQDRDTEAFF. The CDR3 DNA is TGTGCCCAGGACAGGGACACTGAAGCTTTCTTT.